The rows below give T cell receptor beta chains drawn from one sample of a study of vaccination and CD4 T cells after COVID-19. No antigen has been identified for these receptors. MiXCR, run by TCRdb on the PCR reads, gives a single entry per CDR3 protein. The sample consists of around 8,500 distinct CDR3 sequences, about a fifth of them appearing once. The starting material was CD4+ T cells from blood, cultured in vitro, obtained after SARS-CoV-2 vaccination. The receptors were sampled from a human donor who had recovered from COVID-19. CDR3s include the opening cysteine and the closing phenylalanine or tryptophan. The D gene is left open where the match is weak. Clone size appears in some rows only: once, few, many, or a class for an expanded clone.

abundance	v_gene	d_gene	j_gene	CDR3nt	CDR3aa
medium-sized	TRBV6-1	TRBD1	TRBJ2-5	TGTGCCAGCACGATGACAGGGGGAGAGACCCAGTACTTC	CASTMTGGETQYF
medium-sized	TRBV6-5	-	TRBJ1-2	TGTGCCAGCAGTTACTCGGGGGTGCTCGGCTACACCTTC	CASSYSGVLGYTF
-	TRBV6-2/TRBV6-3	-	TRBJ1-1	TGTGCCAGCAGGAGGATCGGGGAGAACACTGAAGCTTTCTTT	CASRRIGENTEAFF
medium-sized	TRBV28	-	TRBJ1-5	TGTGCCAGCACCCCGGGAGGGAGGGCTCGTCAGCCCCAGCATTTT	CASTPGGRARQPQHF
few	TRBV6-5	-	TRBJ1-3	TGTGCCAGCAGTTACGAGGGGAGGGCTGGAAACACCATATATTTT	CASSYEGRAGNTIYF
-	TRBV11-3	-	TRBJ1-5	TGTGCCAGCAGCTTAGATGTCCCAGACAGGATAGATAGCAATCAGCCCCAGCATTTT	CASSLDVPDRIDSNQPQHF
-	TRBV6-1	-	TRBJ1-5	TGTGCCAGCAGGAGACAGCCCGAATCTGGTCAGCCCCAGCATTTT	CASRRQPESGQPQHF
-	TRBV20-1	TRBD1	TRBJ2-7	TGCAGTGCTACCGGGACAGGGGGCTGGGAGCAGTACTTC	CSATGTGGWEQYF
-	TRBV7-3	-	TRBJ2-2	TGTGCCAGCAGCAGGGCAGGGAGCACCGGGGAGCTGTTTTTT	CASSRAGSTGELFF
once	TRBV18	-	TRBJ1-1	TGTGCCAGCTCACCACCGGCGGTAGAGAGAACTGAAGCTTTCTTT	CASSPPAVERTEAFF
medium-sized	TRBV20-1	TRBD1	TRBJ1-2	TGCAACATTGACAGGGGAAATGGCTACACCTTC	CNIDRGNGYTF
once	TRBV5-4	TRBD2	TRBJ2-3	TGTGCCAGCAGCTTGAGGCTAGCGGGGATCACAGATACGCAGTATTTT	CASSLRLAGITDTQYF
few	TRBV7-2	TRBD2	TRBJ2-2	TGTGCCAGCAGCCTCCGGGCTAGCGGGAGGGGGACCGGGGAGCTGTTTTTT	CASSLRASGRGTGELFF
medium-sized	TRBV20-1	-	TRBJ2-5	TGCAGTGCTAGCTCGGGTTGGGAGACCCAGTACTTC	CSASSGWETQYF
medium-sized	TRBV7-2	-	TRBJ1-5	TGTGCCAGCAGCGCCTATAACGGTCAGCCCCAGCATTTT	CASSAYNGQPQHF
few	TRBV6-2/TRBV6-3	TRBD2	TRBJ2-7	TGTGCCAGCAGTTACGCCGGGGGACTAGCGGGGGGCCGTTTCTCCTACGAGCAGTACTTC	CASSYAGGLAGGRFSYEQYF
-	TRBV14	-	TRBJ1-2	TGTGCCAGCAGTCCCCCCGGGGCGACGAACTATGGCTACACCTTC	CASSPPGATNYGYTF
many	TRBV7-9	-	TRBJ2-7	TGTGCCAGCAGCAACGGATACGAGCAGTACTTC	CASSNGYEQYF
few	TRBV7-9	-	TRBJ2-7	TGTGCCAGCAGCTCCCTAAATTACGAGCAGTACTTC	CASSSLNYEQYF
-	TRBV12-3/TRBV12-4	TRBD1	TRBJ2-5	TGTGCCAGCAGACAGGGGGCAAAGACGGAGACCCAGTACTTC	CASRQGAKTETQYF
-	TRBV20-1	-	TRBJ1-5	TGCAGTGCTAGCATCTTAGGGGTGGATCAGCCCCAGCATTTT	CSASILGVDQPQHF
-	TRBV4-2	-	TRBJ2-2	TGTGCCAGCAGCCAACCCAGCTTGGGCACCGGGGAGCTGTTTTTT	CASSQPSLGTGELFF
-	TRBV28	-	TRBJ2-3	TGTGCCAGCAGTTTTGTAAGTTGGAGGGCGTCCACAGATACGCAGTATTTT	CASSFVSWRASTDTQYF
-	TRBV28	-	TRBJ1-5	TGTGCCAGCAGTATCAGGGAAATTGGTAGTAATCAGCCCCAGCATTTT	CASSIREIGSNQPQHF
few	TRBV6-2/TRBV6-3	-	TRBJ1-6	TGTGCCAGCAAAACAGGGAATTCACCCCTCCACTTT	CASKTGNSPLHF
-	TRBV7-3	TRBD2	TRBJ2-1	TGTGCCAGCAGCCCCCGGGGGGGGGGCTCCTACAATGAGCAGTTCTTC	CASSPRGGGSYNEQFF
-	TRBV10-3	TRBD1	TRBJ2-1	TGTGCCATCACCAGACAGGGTGGTGAGCAGTTCTTC	CAITRQGGEQFF
many	TRBV27	-	TRBJ1-2	TGTGCCAGCAGTACCAGAGCTAACTATGGCTACACCTTC	CASSTRANYGYTF
-	TRBV27	TRBD2	TRBJ2-1	TGTGCCAGCAGTTTGTCCCTAGCGGGAGCGAGCTATGAGCAGTTCTTC	CASSLSLAGASYEQFF
medium-sized	TRBV20-1	-	TRBJ2-7	TGCAGTGCTAGAGTTCCCACGGGCCTCGAGCAGTACTTC	CSARVPTGLEQYF
-	TRBV19	TRBD1	TRBJ1-5	TGTGCCAGTAGTATAGAAGAACAGGGGAAGCCCCAGCATTTT	CASSIEEQGKPQHF